This TCR beta chain was sequenced in a study of early T cells in non-severe SARS-CoV-2 infection. Individual cDNA molecules received unique molecular identifiers. TCRdb redid the calling of the 5' RACE reads with MiXCR, one entry per CDR3 protein. Among around 30,000 distinct CDR3 sequences, around 5.4% were seen once, and the ten largest hold over 5%. Germline values: CDR1 DFQATT, CDR2 SNEGSKA (reference sequence). Unmatched junction bases numbered 7, after V lost 6 bases and J lost 4 bases. The CDR3 spans 15 residues. This clonotype occurred a few times. The rearrangement links TRBV20-1 to TRBJ2-3, with 13 bases lining up with TRBD2. Input material: whole blood. This sequence was found in an adult who was a healthcare worker with PCR-confirmed SARS-CoV-2 infection or an uninfected control (not recorded which). This CDR3 reads CSAVRTSGSSDTQYF. The CDR3 nucleotides are TGCAGTGCCGTTAGGACTAGCGGGAGTTCAGATACGCAGTATTTT.